The 20 T cell receptor beta chains presented below share a single source sample, sequenced in a study of T cell repertoires in cytomegalovirus infection. TCRdb analysed the reads with MiXCR anew, one entry per CDR3 protein. This table holds about 400,000 distinct CDR3 sequences, 15% to 20% found once. Sequenced sample: PBMCs. The receptors here all came from a human donor in good health (CMV status not recorded). Some clones in this sample may be carry-over from other donors' samples.

The chain combines TRBV19 with TRBJ2-1, with D unclear. V gave up 2 bases and J gave up 7 bases, with 9 bases separating them. The CDR3 consists of 13 residues. Germline CDR1 and CDR2: LNHDA and SQIVND (reference sequence). The CDR3 DNA reads as TGTGCCAGTAGTATAAGCATTACAAATGAGCAGTTCTTC. Its translation is CASSISITNEQFF.

The chain has TRBV19 and TRBJ2-5, with D possibly matching TRBD1 (6 bases). The ends were cut back, 9 bases at V and 4 bases at J, with 9 bases in the middle. Germline CDR1 and CDR2: LNHDA and SQIVND (reference sequence). CDR3 size: 11 residues. The CDR3 DNA follows: TGTGCCAGCGGACAGCTAGAGACCCAGTACTTC. Its protein is CASGQLETQYF.

J is TRBJ2-7 and V is TRBV29-1; D is uncertain. The CDR3 runs to 12 residues. CDR1 and CDR2 from the germline V gene are SQVTM and ANQGSEA. V was shortened by 4 bases and J by 5 bases, with 12 bases between the two germline ends. CDR3 nucleotides: TGCAGCGTTGCGGGCCAATCCGACGAGCAGTACTTC. This encodes CSVAGQSDEQYF.

This rearrangement joins TRBV11-2 to TRBJ2-3, with 7 bases that match TRBD2. The CDR3 runs 16 residues. Germline-derived CDR1 and CDR2 are SGHAT and FQNNGV. The ends lost 0 bases at V and 5 bases at J; junction bases unmatched: 8. CDR3 sequence reads: CASSLDAGVAVDTQYF. CDR3 DNA: TGTGCCAGCAGCTTAGATGCGGGGGTAGCTGTAGATACGCAGTATTTT.

The sample holds many counts of this clonotype. The chain joins TRBV28 to TRBJ1-2; D unresolved. The CDR3 has 13 residues. Trimming shortened V by 4 bases and J by 3 bases, and 9 bases separated the two germline ends. Germline V gene lookup returns CDR1 MDHEN and CDR2 SYDVKM. CDR3: CASSYNRDYGYTF. The CDR3 nucleotides are TGTGCCAGCAGTTACAACCGAGACTATGGCTACACCTTC.

This chain uses TRBV10-3 with TRBJ1-4; D might be TRBD1 (5 bases). Germline V gives CDR1 ENHRY, CDR2 SYGVKD. The V gene lost 0 bases and the J gene lost 14 bases, with 16 bases spanning the gap. The CDR3 sequence is 14 residues long. CDR3 in amino acids: CAISESGAEEVLFF. In DNA, the CDR3 is TGTGCCATCAGTGAGTCTGGGGCCGAGGAGGTGCTGTTTTTT.

This clonotype was recorded many times. The chain combines TRBV10-3 with TRBJ2-1, with TRBD2 matching over 10 bases. The CDR3 extends over 16 amino acids. The V and J ends lost 7 bases and 7 bases, in that order; junction bases with no gene match: 13. Germline V gene sequence: CDR1 ENHRY, CDR2 SYGVKD. The CDR3 nucleotides read TGTGCCATCAAAGGGGCCACTAGCGGGACGTCTAATGAGCAGTTCTTC. Its translation: CAIKGATSGTSNEQFF.

This sequence joins TRBV2 and TRBJ2-2; D is unresolved. V lost 9 bases and J 1 base, leaving 9 bases between the germline ends. This CDR3 spans 13 amino acids. In germline, CDR1 is SNHLY, CDR2 FYNNEI. The CDR3 sequence: CASRTENTGELFF. The DNA for the CDR3 is TGTGCCAGTAGGACCGAGAACACCGGGGAGCTGTTTTTT.

This clonotype appeared many times. This chain links TRBV7-2 with TRBJ1-1; unclear D gene. With 0 bases removed from V and 3 bases from J, the gap between germline ends came to 11 bases. The CDR3 covers 15 residues. Germline V CDR1 and CDR2: SGHTA, FQGNSA. The CDR3 nucleotides read TGTGCCAGCAGCTTAGCGCTGCAACTTTACACTGAAGCTTTCTTT. It encodes CASSLALQLYTEAFF.

This clonotype occurred many times. The chain has TRBV7-2 and TRBJ1-1; no definite D call. There are 15 residues in the CDR3. Germline V lookup: CDR1 SGHTA, CDR2 FQGNSA. V was pared by 5 bases and J by 7 bases, with 20 bases between. In nucleotides, the CDR3 is TGTGCCAGCAGCCAAGGTGGGGTCGGGTCGGGTGAAGCTTTCTTT. Encoded protein: CASSQGGVGSGEAFF.

The genes are TRBV29-1 and TRBJ1-5; D is undetermined. The CDR3 is made up of 13 amino acids. Germline V CDR1 and CDR2: SQVTM, ANQGSEA. The V and J ends lost 4 bases and 3 bases respectively, with 10 bases between them. The CDR3 sequence is CSVVEQHNQPQHF. DNA for the CDR3: TGCAGCGTTGTAGAACAGCACAATCAGCCCCAGCATTTT.

DNA for the CDR3: TGTGCCAGCAGCCACCCTACTAGCGGGGCCCTCTTAGAGCAGTACTTC. As protein: CASSHPTSGALLEQYF. The chain links TRBV7-9 to TRBJ2-7; TRBD2 aligns across 10 bases. V gave up 5 bases and J gave up 7 bases; unmatched junction bases: 14. CDR3 length equals 16 residues. Germline V gene data show CDR1 as SEHNR and CDR2 as FQNEAQ (reference sequence).

This clonotype was observed many times. The chain employs TRBV7-2 and TRBJ2-1; D call uncertain. The CDR3 totals 13 residues. V was shortened by 2 bases and J by 9 bases, with 11 bases between the two germline ends. The germline gives CDR1 SGHTA, CDR2 FQGNSA. The CDR3 coding sequence is TGTGCCAGCAGCTTAAGGCGGCCCGGTGAGCAGTTCTTC. Protein sequence: CASSLRRPGEQFF. Complete variable domain (other parts from reference TRBV7-2 and TRBJ2-1): GAGVSQSPSNKVTEKGKDVELRCDPISGHTALYWYRQSLGQGLEFLIYFQGNSAPDKSGLPSDRFSAERTGGSVSTLTIQRTQQEDSAVYLCASSLRRPGEQFFGPGTRLTVL.

The rearrangement uses TRBV2 and TRBJ1-1; perhaps TRBD1 as D (5 bases). This CDR3 is 13 amino acids long. Germline CDR1 and CDR2: SNHLY and FYNNEI. V dropped 4 bases and J dropped 2 bases, with 8 bases sitting between them. CDR3 protein: CASSGDGNTEAFF. The CDR3 bases are TGTGCCAGCAGTGGGGACGGAAACACTGAAGCTTTCTTT.

In its sample, this clonotype was seen many times. The rearrangement joins TRBV7-9 to TRBJ1-2; 7 bases are shared with TRBD1. CDR1 and CDR2 (germline): SEHNR, FQNEAQ (reference sequence). Losses at the gene ends were 4 bases for V and 0 bases for J; bases not matched to a gene: 8. The CDR3 has 16 residues. The CDR3: CASSSSRTGSNYGYTF. DNA of the CDR3: TGTGCCAGCAGCTCCTCCCGGACAGGTTCTAACTATGGCTACACCTTC.

This clonotype was observed a few times. The genes are TRBV3-1 and TRBJ1-5; TRBD1 agrees at 7 bases. Germline CDR1 is LGHDT and CDR2 is YNNKEL (reference sequence). V gave up 5 bases and J gave up 4 bases; unmatched junction bases: 2. This CDR3 has 13 residues. The CDR3 protein is CASSEGQNQPQHF. The DNA for the CDR3 is TGTGCCAGCAGCGAGGGACAGAATCAGCCCCAGCATTTT.

On this clonotype itself: This may be a read error: a much more frequent sequence differs by one nucleotide. The J gene is TRBJ1-5, the V gene TRBV18, with D hard to call. CDR1 and CDR2 (germline): KGHSH, LQKENI. V was pared by 3 bases and J by 0 bases, with 12 bases between. CDR3 length: 16 amino acids. The CDR3 here is CASSPFGLISNQPQHF. For the CDR3, the DNA is TGTGCCAGCTCACCGTTTGGACTGATTAGCAATCAGCCCCAGCATTTT.

This clonotype was recorded at least ten times. The V call is TRBV7-2, the J call TRBJ2-7; unclear D gene. V lost 4 bases to trimming and J lost 2 bases, with 3 bases between them. CDR3 length equals 11 residues. The V gene's germline CDR1 is SGHTA and CDR2 FQGNSA. The CDR3 DNA is TGTGCCAGCAGCTCAACCTACGAGCAGTACTTC. This encodes CASSSTYEQYF.

The V and J genes are TRBV11-2 and TRBJ1-6; D perhaps matches TRBD1 (5 bases). Per the germline V gene, CDR1 is SGHAT and CDR2 is FQNNGV. Trimming took 0 bases from V and 7 from J, leaving 13 bases between them. This CDR3 region has 16 residues. In DNA, the CDR3 is TGTGCCAGCAGCTTAGATCGGAGACAGTACAATTCACCCCTCCACTTT. Amino acids: CASSLDRRQYNSPLHF.

This clonotype was detected only once. The chain employs TRBV19 and TRBJ1-1, with unresolved D. Germline CDR1 reads LNHDA; CDR2 reads SQIVND (reference sequence). Deletions cut 6 bases from V and 4 bases from J, with 12 bases between. The CDR3 length is 13 residues. The CDR3 loop reads CASSLGRFTEAFF. DNA for the CDR3: TGTGCCAGTAGCCTAGGACGGTTCACTGAAGCTTTCTTT.